The rows below give T cell receptor beta chains drawn from one sample of a study of monozygotic twins with inflammatory bowel disease. After re-calling the 5' RACE reads, TCRdb lists one entry per CDR3 protein, DNA absent. Here the sample table reports some 90,000 distinct CDR3 sequences. The sample consisted of blood. These receptors all stem from a human donor with ulcerative colitis or Crohn's disease, or a healthy co-twin of an affected twin (not recorded which). Each CDR3 is given with its conserved first and last residue.

TRBJ2-7	TRBV3-1	CASSSGRVQQYF
TRBJ2-3	TRBV20-1	CSASRGSGTDTQYF
TRBJ2-5	TRBV4-2	CASSRGSGGIQETQYF
TRBJ1-3	TRBV20-1	CSAMDSFSGNTIYF
TRBJ2-1	TRBV6-1	CASSVDGGKQFF
TRBJ1-1	TRBV20-1	CSARWGLNTEAFF
TRBJ2-3	TRBV25-1	CASSGPLAGGADTQYF
TRBJ2-2	TRBV2	CASRRRDGNTGELFF
TRBJ1-2	TRBV7-8	CASSLAAVIYGYTF
TRBJ2-3	TRBV7-2	CASSSRLQDTQYF
TRBJ2-3	TRBV11-2	CASSLGPHTGGHTDTQYF
TRBJ2-1	TRBV12-3/TRBV12-4	CASSPRGANNEQFF
TRBJ1-1	TRBV7-2	CTSSLDGGIGAFF
TRBJ2-1	TRBV7-2	CASSSTRNPIGGDEQFF
TRBJ1-1	TRBV12-3/TRBV12-4	CASRRQGGNTEAFF
TRBJ2-7	TRBV3-1	CASSQRDGRLVPEQYF
TRBJ2-1	TRBV20-1	CSARESRTSLDEQFF
TRBJ1-3	TRBV6-6	CASVDRTSGNTIYF
TRBJ1-1	TRBV6-5	CASSYLDRENTEAFF
TRBJ1-5	TRBV20-1	CSARQGNQPQHF
TRBJ2-5	TRBV5-1	CASRRGVVGRGVETQYF
TRBJ1-2	TRBV5-1	CASRLGGTNYGYTF
TRBJ1-1	TRBV20-1	CSASPDTTEAFF
TRBJ1-1	TRBV5-1	CASSYFGGPNTEAFF
TRBJ1-5	TRBV6-1	CASSEGGKLQPQHF
TRBJ2-1	TRBV18	CASSLGGADEQFF
TRBJ1-2	TRBV29-1	CSVSGRLLRYGYTF
TRBJ1-1	TRBV12-3/TRBV12-4	CASSSPTGVGEAFF
TRBJ2-7	TRBV20-1	CSAYLGGGYEQYF
TRBJ2-7	TRBV4-2	CASRPSGGPEQYF
TRBJ1-6	TRBV12-3/TRBV12-4	CASTWGNPPYNSPLHF
TRBJ1-2	TRBV10-3	CAISERSDYGYTF
TRBJ2-1	TRBV7-3	CASSLTLNEQFF
TRBJ2-5	TRBV19	CATSHPADTQETQYF
TRBJ1-3	TRBV20-1	CSAPDRRGNTIYF